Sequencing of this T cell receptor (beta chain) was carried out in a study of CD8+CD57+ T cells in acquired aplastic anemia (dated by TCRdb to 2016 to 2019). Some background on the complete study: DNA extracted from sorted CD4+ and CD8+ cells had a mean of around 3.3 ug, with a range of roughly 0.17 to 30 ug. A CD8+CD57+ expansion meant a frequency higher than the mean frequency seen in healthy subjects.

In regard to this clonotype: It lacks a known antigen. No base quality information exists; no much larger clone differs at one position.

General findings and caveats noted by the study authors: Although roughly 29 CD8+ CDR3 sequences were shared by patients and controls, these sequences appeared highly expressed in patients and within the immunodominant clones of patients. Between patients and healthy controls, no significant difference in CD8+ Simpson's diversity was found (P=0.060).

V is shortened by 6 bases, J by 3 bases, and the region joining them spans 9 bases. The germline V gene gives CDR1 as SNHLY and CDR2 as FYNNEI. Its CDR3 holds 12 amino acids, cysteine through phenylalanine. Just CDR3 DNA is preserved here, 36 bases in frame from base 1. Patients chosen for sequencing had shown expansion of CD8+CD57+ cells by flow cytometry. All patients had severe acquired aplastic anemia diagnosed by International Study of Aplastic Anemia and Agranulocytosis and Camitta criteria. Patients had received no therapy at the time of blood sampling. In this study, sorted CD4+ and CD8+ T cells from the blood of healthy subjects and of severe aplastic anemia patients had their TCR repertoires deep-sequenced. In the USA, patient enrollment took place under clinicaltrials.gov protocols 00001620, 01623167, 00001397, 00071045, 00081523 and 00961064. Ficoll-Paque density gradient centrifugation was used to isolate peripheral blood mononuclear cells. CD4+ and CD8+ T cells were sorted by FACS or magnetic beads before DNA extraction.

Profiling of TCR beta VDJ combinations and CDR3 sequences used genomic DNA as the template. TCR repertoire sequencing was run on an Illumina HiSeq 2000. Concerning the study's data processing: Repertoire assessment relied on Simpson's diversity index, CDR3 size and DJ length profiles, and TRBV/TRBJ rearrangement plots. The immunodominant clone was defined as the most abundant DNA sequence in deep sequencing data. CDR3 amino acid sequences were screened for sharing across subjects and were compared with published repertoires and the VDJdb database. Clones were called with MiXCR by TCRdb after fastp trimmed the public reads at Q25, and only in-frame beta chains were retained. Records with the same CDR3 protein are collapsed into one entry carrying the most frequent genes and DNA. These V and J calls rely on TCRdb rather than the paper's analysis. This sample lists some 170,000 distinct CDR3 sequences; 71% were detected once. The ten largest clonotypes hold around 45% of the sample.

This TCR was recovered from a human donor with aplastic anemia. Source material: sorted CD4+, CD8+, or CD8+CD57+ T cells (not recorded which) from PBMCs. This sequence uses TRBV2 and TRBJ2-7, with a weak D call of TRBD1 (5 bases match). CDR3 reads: CASSRQIYEQYF. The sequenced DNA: TGTGCCAGCAGCCGACAGATCTACGAGCAGTACTTC.